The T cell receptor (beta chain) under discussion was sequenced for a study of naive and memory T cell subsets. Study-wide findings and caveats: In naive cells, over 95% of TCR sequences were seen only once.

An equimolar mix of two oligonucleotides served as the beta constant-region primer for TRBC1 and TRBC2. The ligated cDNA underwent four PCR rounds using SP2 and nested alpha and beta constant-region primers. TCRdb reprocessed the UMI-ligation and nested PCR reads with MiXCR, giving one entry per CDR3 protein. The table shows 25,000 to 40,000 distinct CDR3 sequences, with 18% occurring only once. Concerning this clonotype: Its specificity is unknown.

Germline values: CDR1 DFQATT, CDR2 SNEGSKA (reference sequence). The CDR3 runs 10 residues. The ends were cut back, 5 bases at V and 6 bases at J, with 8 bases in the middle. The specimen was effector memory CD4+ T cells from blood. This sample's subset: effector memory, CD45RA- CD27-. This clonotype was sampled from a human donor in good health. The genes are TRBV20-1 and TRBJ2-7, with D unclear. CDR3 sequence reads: CSAWRREQYF. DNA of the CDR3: TGCAGTGCTTGGCGGCGCGAGCAGTACTTC.